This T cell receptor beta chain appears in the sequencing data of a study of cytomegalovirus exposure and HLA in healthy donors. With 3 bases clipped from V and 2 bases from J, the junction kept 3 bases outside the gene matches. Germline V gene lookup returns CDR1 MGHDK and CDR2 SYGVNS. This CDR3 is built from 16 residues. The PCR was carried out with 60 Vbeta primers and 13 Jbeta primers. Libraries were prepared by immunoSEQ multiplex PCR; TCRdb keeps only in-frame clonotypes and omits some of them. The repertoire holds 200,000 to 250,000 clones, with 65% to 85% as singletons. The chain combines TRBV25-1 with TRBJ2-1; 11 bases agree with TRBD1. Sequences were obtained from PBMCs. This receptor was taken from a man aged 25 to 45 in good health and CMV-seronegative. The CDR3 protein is CASSDPGQGAYNEQFF. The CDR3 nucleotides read TGTGCCAGCAGTGACCCGGGACAGGGGGCCTACAATGAGCAGTTCTTC.